This T cell receptor beta chain was captured by sequencing in a study of Tregs in tolerant kidney transplant recipients. Notes on the study in general: This study did not directly address biological reproducibility.

For this clone: Antigen unknown.

CD4+CD25+CD127- Tregs, CD4+CD25- non-Tregs, CD4 and CD8 cells were sorted. TCRdb's table, derived via immunoSEQ multiplex PCR, lists solely in-frame clones and lacks some. This table has approximately 100,000 clones, over 85% appearing once. The germline V and J ends were trimmed by 0 bases and 5 bases, with 11 bases remaining between them. This CDR3 region has 14 residues. Germline V gives CDR1 ENHRY, CDR2 SYGVKD. The material sequenced was CD4+ T cells from blood, taken before the transplant. The V gene is TRBV10-3, the J gene TRBJ2-7; D uncertain. The source of this sequence is a human donor who received a combined kidney and bone marrow transplant. The CDR3 here is CAISESTGSHEQYF. The CDR3 nucleotides are TGTGCCATCAGTGAGTCGACGGGTTCCCACGAGCAGTACTTC.